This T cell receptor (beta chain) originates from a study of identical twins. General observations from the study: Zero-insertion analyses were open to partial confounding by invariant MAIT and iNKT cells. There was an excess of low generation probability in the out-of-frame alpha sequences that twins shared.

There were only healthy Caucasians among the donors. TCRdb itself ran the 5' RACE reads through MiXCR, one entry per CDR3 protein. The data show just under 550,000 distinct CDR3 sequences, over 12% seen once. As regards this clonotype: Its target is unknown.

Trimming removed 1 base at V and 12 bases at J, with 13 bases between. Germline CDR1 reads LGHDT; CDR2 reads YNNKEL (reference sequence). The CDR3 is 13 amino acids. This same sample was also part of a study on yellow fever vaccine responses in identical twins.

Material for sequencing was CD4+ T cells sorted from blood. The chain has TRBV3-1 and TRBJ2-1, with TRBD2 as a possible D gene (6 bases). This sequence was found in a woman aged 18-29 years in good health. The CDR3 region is CASSQGGTDLQFF. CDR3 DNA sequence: TGTGCCAGCAGCCAAGGCGGGACGGACCTGCAGTTCTTC.